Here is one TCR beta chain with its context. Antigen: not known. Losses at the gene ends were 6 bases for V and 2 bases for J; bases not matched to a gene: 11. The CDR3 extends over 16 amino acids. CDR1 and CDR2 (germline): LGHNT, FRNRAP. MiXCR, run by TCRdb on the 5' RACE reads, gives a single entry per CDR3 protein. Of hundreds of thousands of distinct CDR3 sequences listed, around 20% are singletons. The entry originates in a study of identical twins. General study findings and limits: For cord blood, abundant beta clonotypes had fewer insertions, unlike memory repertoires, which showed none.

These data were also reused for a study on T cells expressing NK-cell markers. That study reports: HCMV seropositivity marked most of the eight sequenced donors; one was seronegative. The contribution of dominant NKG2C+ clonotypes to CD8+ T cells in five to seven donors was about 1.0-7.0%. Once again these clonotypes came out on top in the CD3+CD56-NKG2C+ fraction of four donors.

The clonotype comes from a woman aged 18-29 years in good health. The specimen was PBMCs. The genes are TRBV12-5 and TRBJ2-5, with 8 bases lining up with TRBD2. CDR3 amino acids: CASGSSSGTIQETQYF. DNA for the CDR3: TGTGCTAGTGGGTCCAGTAGCGGGACTATACAAGAGACCCAGTACTTC.